This T cell receptor (beta chain) is drawn from a study of cytomegalovirus exposure and HLA in healthy donors. In regard to this clone: Its antigen is not identified.

The germline V gene has CDR1 MRHNA and CDR2 SNTAGT. The junction had 12 bases not matched to a gene; V was cut back by 8 bases and J by 8 bases. This CDR3 is 14 amino acids long. Findings and caveats of the study: Rare TCR sequences dominated, though some public TCRs recurred in many donors. CMV serostatus was the sole immune exposure information available. Looking again later, the authors saw that most CMV-associated TCR beta chains seemed HLA-restricted.

60 Vbeta and 13 Jbeta primers were used in PCR. Profiled with immunoSEQ multiplex PCR; TCRdb holds only in-frame clones, not every one. The sample yields over 150,000 clones, 70% to 90% seen once. This chain links TRBV6-4 with TRBJ2-1; 7 positions match TRBD2. The receptor was derived from a woman aged 25 to 39 in good health and CMV-seronegative. The sample consisted of PBMCs. This CDR3 is CASREEQAVDEQFF. DNA for the CDR3: TGTGCCAGCCGGGAGGAACAGGCCGTAGATGAGCAGTTCTTC.